Sequencing of this TCR beta chain was carried out in a study of T cell changes during pregnancy in multiple sclerosis. Per the germline V gene, CDR1 is SGHVS and CDR2 is FQNEAQ. With V trimmed by 6 bases and J by 2 bases, 4 bases remained unmatched. The CDR3 is 14 residues long. The protocol was immunoSEQ multiplex PCR, while the TCRdb copy is restricted to in-frame clones and leaves out a portion. The profile shows approximately 38,000 clones, roughly 91% of them singletons. This specimen was CD8+ T cells from peripheral blood mononuclear cells, taken in the second trimester of pregnancy. The receptor was derived from a female donor with multiple sclerosis, enrolled in a pregnancy study. V and J are TRBV7-8 and TRBJ1-2; the match to TRBD1 covers 9 bases. CDR3 region: CASRGQGTNYGYTF. The CDR3 bases are TGTGCCAGCAGGGGACAGGGTACAAACTATGGCTACACCTTC.